Sequencing of this T cell receptor (beta chain) was carried out in a study of cytomegalovirus exposure and HLA in healthy donors. The ends were cut back, 5 bases at V and 3 bases at J, with 7 bases in the middle. This CDR3 has 12 amino acids. Germline CDR1 is MNHEY and CDR2 is SVGAGI. Primers for the PCR totalled 60 Vbeta and 13 Jbeta. Profiled with immunoSEQ multiplex PCR; TCRdb holds only in-frame clones, not every one. The repertoire holds 200,000 or so clones, under 70% seen once, with about 3% in the top ten. Only a few counts were recorded for this clone. The V gene is TRBV6-5, the J gene TRBJ1-2; no clear D gene. The sequencing input was PBMCs. This receptor was taken from a middle-aged man in good health and CMV-seropositive. CDR3 loop: CASSTKDYGYTF. The CDR3 DNA sequence: TGTGCCAGCAGTACTAAAGACTATGGCTACACCTTC.